This T cell receptor beta chain appears in the sequencing data of a study of Ad26.COV2.S vaccination and SARS-CoV-2 variants. Across the whole study: The Ad26.COV2.S arm of the COV1001 trial was where the donor was placed.

Sequencing used immunoSEQ multiplex PCR; TCRdb keeps in-frame clones, though not all of them. Of about 280,000 clones listed, more than 75% are singletons. From germline, CDR1 is SQVTM and CDR2 ANQGSEA. CDR3 size: 14 residues. V lost 8 bases and J 0 bases, leaving 16 bases between the germline ends. Treatment of the sample: approximately 18 received Ad26.COV2.S at low or high dose, single or two shots; a few received placebo; per-sample allocation not given. Each sample was drawn 63 days after the first injection (of vaccine or placebo). An 18-55-year-old adult in Boston served as donor. Built on an Ad26 vector, the vaccine expressed Wuhan-strain SARS-CoV-2 spike.

The material sequenced was peripheral blood, taken in a trial of Ad26.COV2.S vaccine versus placebo. The rearrangement links TRBV29-1 to TRBJ1-1; D unresolved. The TCR sequence derives from a person aged 18-60 years who received the Ad26.COV2.S COVID-19 vaccine or a placebo. The CDR3 loop reads CSTRYSLMNTEAFF. CDR3 coding DNA: TGCAGCACCCGTTACAGCTTAATGAACACTGAAGCTTTCTTT.